The 31 T cell receptor beta chains given below trace back to one sample, sequenced in a study of blood T cell repertoires in COVID-19. The assay was immunoSEQ multiplex PCR, and TCRdb's table has in-frame clones only and misses some. Seen here are some 300,000 clones, around nine tenths observed once, and the top ten hold 1.3%. The sequencing input was peripheral blood. The receptors come from a man between 65 and 85 years old with acute or convalescent COVID-19.

The gene calls are TRBV6-2 or TRBV6-3 and TRBJ1-6; maybe TRBD1 (5 bases). V was pared by 2 bases and J by 2 bases, with 7 bases between. The germline gives CDR1 MNHEY, CDR2 SVGEGT. The CDR3 totals 15 residues. The CDR3 DNA reads TGTGCCAGCAGTTACCAAGGGGCCTATAATTCACCCCTCCACTTT. This gives the protein CASSYQGAYNSPLHF.

V gene TRBV28 combines with J gene TRBJ1-6; D gene uncertain. The CDR3 contains 13 residues. V was pared by 4 bases and J by 7 bases, with 8 bases between. The germline V gene has CDR1 MDHEN and CDR2 SYDVKM. CDR3 in amino acids: CASSSSVNSPLHF. The CDR3, as DNA: TGTGCCAGCAGTTCTTCAGTAAATTCACCCCTCCACTTT.

The genes are TRBV3-1 (or the pseudogene TRBV3-2) and TRBJ2-7, with TRBD2 identical over 8 bases. V lost 0 bases to trimming and J lost 4 bases; unmatched junction nucleotides: 8. Germline-derived CDR1 and CDR2 are LGHDT and YNNKEL (reference sequence). CDR3 size: 16 residues. The CDR3 protein is CASSQDARGGLYEQYF. In DNA, the CDR3 is TGTGCCAGCAGCCAAGATGCACGGGGGGGCTTGTACGAGCAGTACTTC.

V gene TRBV5-1 combines with J gene TRBJ1-4, with D perhaps matching TRBD1 (5 bases). CDR1 SGHRS and CDR2 YFSETQ come from the germline V gene. V lost 0 bases to trimming and J lost 4 bases, with 10 bases between them. The CDR3 covers 15 residues. CDR3 coding DNA: TGCGCCAGCAGCTTGGGGGGCTCGGGTAATGAAAAACTGTTTTTT. Its protein product is CASSLGGSGNEKLFF.

V usage is TRBV7-9 and J usage is TRBJ2-3; no reliable D call. There are 15 residues in the CDR3. V dropped 5 bases and J dropped 4 bases, with 16 bases sitting between them. Germline V gene sequence: CDR1 SEHNR, CDR2 FQNEAQ (reference sequence). The CDR3 loop reads CASSPSESEADTQYF. The CDR3 DNA is TGTGCCAGCAGCCCGAGCGAGTCGGAAGCAGATACGCAGTATTTT. Based on the CDR3 plus reference TRBV7-9 and TRBJ2-3, the full variable domain is DTGVSQNPRHKITKRGQNVTFRCDPISEHNRLYWYRQTLGQGPEFLTYFQNEAQLEKSRLLSDRFSAERPKGSFSTLEIQRTEQGDSAMYLCASSPSESEADTQYFGPGTRLTVL.

The rearrangement joins TRBV6-2 or TRBV6-3 to TRBJ2-1; a possible D gene is TRBD2 (7 bases). V was pared by 2 bases and J by 5 bases, with 16 bases between. The CDR3 extends over 16 amino acids. Germline assignment: CDR1 MNHEY and CDR2 SVGEGT. The CDR3 here is CASSYLPAGANNEQFF. CDR3 in DNA: TGTGCCAGCAGTTACCTCCCCGCGGGGGCGAACAATGAGCAGTTCTTC.

The gene calls are TRBV6-5 and TRBJ2-1, with 12 positions matching TRBD2. Germline values: CDR1 MNHEY, CDR2 SVGAGI. CDR3 length equals 16 residues. The ends lost 4 bases at V and 10 bases at J; junction bases unmatched: 11. The CDR3 DNA sequence: TGTGCCAGCAGTTTAACCGGACTAGCGGGGTCGCGAGAGCAGTTCTTC. This translates into CASSLTGLAGSREQFF.

In DNA form, the CDR3 reads TGTGCCAGTAGTATCTACGGCGGGGGGGAGGAGCAGTTCTTC. Residues: CASSIYGGGEEQFF. The V call is TRBV19, the J call TRBJ2-1, with 9 bases aligning to TRBD2. CDR1 LNHDA and CDR2 SQIVND come from the germline V gene (reference sequence). V trimming: 3 bases; J trimming: 10 bases; junction bases outside the gene matches: 7. The CDR3 sequence is 14 residues long. Together with reference TRBV19 and TRBJ2-1, the CDR3 gives the full variable domain: DGGITQSPKYLFRKEGQNVTLSCEQNLNHDAMYWYRQDPGQGLRLIYYSQIVNDFQKGDIAEGYSVSREKKESFPLTVTSAQKNPTAFYLCASSIYGGGEEQFFGPGTRLTVL.

The rearrangement links TRBV5-1 to TRBJ1-1; TRBD1 matches 7 bases. V gave up 6 bases and J gave up 3 bases; unmatched junction bases: 8. Germline V gene lookup returns CDR1 SGHRS and CDR2 YFSETQ. The length of the CDR3 is 14 residues. The CDR3: CASTIPGQHTEAFF. The CDR3 bases are TGCGCCAGCACCATCCCGGGACAGCACACTGAAGCTTTCTTT. Variable domain in full (rest from reference TRBV5-1 and TRBJ1-1): KAGVTQTPRYLIKTRGQQVTLSCSPISGHRSVSWYQQTPGQGLQFLFEYFSETQRNKGNFPGRFSGRQFSNSRSEMNVSTLELGDSALYLCASTIPGQHTEAFFGQGTRLTVV.

This chain links TRBV5-1 with TRBJ1-2; weak D call: TRBD1 (5 bases). Germline CDR1 is SGHRS and CDR2 is YFSETQ. The germline V and J ends were trimmed by 2 bases and 4 bases, with 9 bases remaining between them. The CDR3 loop spans 13 amino acids. The CDR3 DNA is TGCGCCAGCAGCTTAGGGACTGGCTATGGCTACACCTTC. Translated: CASSLGTGYGYTF.

This chain uses TRBV15 with TRBJ1-1; a weak D match, TRBD1 (6 bases). The V gene lost 0 bases and the J gene lost 1 base, with 18 bases spanning the gap. Germline V gene sequence: CDR1 LNHNV, CDR2 YYDKDF (reference sequence). The CDR3 runs 18 residues. The CDR3 nucleotides are TGTGCCACCAGCAGAGATGGGGGCCGGGTTAATCCGAACACTGAAGCTTTCTTT. Its protein product is CATSRDGGRVNPNTEAFF.

The chain employs TRBV28 and TRBJ2-7, with D possibly matching TRBD1 (6 bases). Germline V lookup: CDR1 MDHEN, CDR2 SYDVKM. V lost 7 bases and J 0 bases, leaving 13 bases between the germline ends. The CDR3 runs 14 residues. The chain's CDR3 is CASTDTRGSYEQYF. CDR3 DNA sequence: TGTGCCAGCACGGACACCAGGGGCTCCTACGAGCAGTACTTC. Full variable domain (rest looked up from reference TRBV28 and TRBJ2-7): DVKVTQSSRYLVKRTGEKVFLECVQDMDHENMFWYRQDPGLGLRLIYFSYDVKMKEKGDIPEGYSVSREKKERFSLILESASTNQTSMYLCASTDTRGSYEQYFGPGTRLTVT.

The V call is TRBV7-2, the J call TRBJ2-3, with D possibly TRBD2 on 6 matching bases. V was clipped by 3 bases and J by 6 bases, with 13 bases between them. CDR3 length equals 14 residues. From germline, CDR1 is SGHTA and CDR2 FQGNSA. The CDR3 loop is CASSLRRGMDTQYF. CDR3 nucleotides: TGTGCCAGCAGCTTGAGACGGGGGATGGATACGCAGTATTTT.

The V and J genes are TRBV7-8 and TRBJ2-3, with 11 nucleotides matching TRBD1. The CDR3 has 18 amino acids. The ends lost 2 bases at V and 3 bases at J; junction bases unmatched: 10. Looked up from germline, CDR1 is SGHVS and CDR2 is FQNEAQ. In nucleotides, the CDR3 is TGTGCCAGCAGCTTATTCCTAGGGACAGGGGGTAGAACAGATACGCAGTATTTT. As protein: CASSLFLGTGGRTDTQYF.

The V call is TRBV3-1 (or the pseudogene TRBV3-2), the J call TRBJ1-2, with TRBD1 as a possible D gene (6 bases). This CDR3 is 14 amino acids long. V was cut by 1 base and J by 8 bases, with 14 bases left in between. The germline V gene has CDR1 LGHDT and CDR2 YNNKEL (reference sequence). CDR3 sequence reads: CASSQVSGESGYTF. The DNA for the CDR3 is TGTGCCAGCAGCCAAGTATCAGGGGAAAGCGGCTACACCTTC.

The V gene is TRBV12-3 or TRBV12-4, the J gene TRBJ1-6, with TRBD1 matching over 7 bases. CDR3 length equals 13 residues. The trim removed 5 bases at V and 8 bases at J, leaving 3 bases unmatched. This CDR3 is CASSITGDSPLHF. For the CDR3, the DNA is TGTGCCAGCAGTATAACAGGGGATTCACCCCTCCACTTT.

The V and J genes are TRBV3-1 (or the pseudogene TRBV3-2) and TRBJ2-3; 9 nucleotides match TRBD2. Germline V lookup: CDR1 LGHDT, CDR2 YNNKEL (reference sequence). This CDR3 is 15 amino acids long. The junction had 4 bases not matched to a gene; V was cut back by 3 bases and J by 3 bases. The CDR3 sequence is CASSHSGRMTDTQYF. The CDR3 bases are TGTGCCAGCAGCCATAGCGGGAGAATGACAGATACGCAGTATTTT.

V usage is TRBV6-2 or TRBV6-3 and J usage is TRBJ1-5; TRBD1 aligns across 8 bases. This CDR3 has 14 amino acids. V trimming: 6 bases; J trimming: 4 bases; junction bases outside the gene matches: 5. The germline V gene has CDR1 MNHEY and CDR2 SVGEGT. This CDR3 is CASSRTGTNQPQHF. The CDR3 region has the DNA TGTGCCAGCAGCCGGACAGGGACGAATCAGCCCCAGCATTTT.

V and J are TRBV6-2 or TRBV6-3 and TRBJ1-1; perhaps TRBD1 as D (6 bases). CDR1 and CDR2 from the germline V gene are MNHEY and SVGEGT. Trimming pared 5 bases from V and 0 bases from J, leaving 10 bases between. There are 14 residues in the CDR3. The CDR3 is CASSQGHLNTEAFF. CDR3 DNA sequence: TGTGCCAGCAGTCAGGGACACCTGAACACTGAAGCTTTCTTT.

This chain connects TRBV19 to TRBJ2-7, with 11 bases matching TRBD2. The germline V gene encodes CDR1 LNHDA and CDR2 SQIVND (reference sequence). J lost 2 bases, V lost 4 bases, and 4 bases had no gene match. The CDR3 consists of 15 residues. For the CDR3, the DNA is TGTGCCAGTAGTACCTCTAGCGGGAGGCCCTACGAGCAGTACTTC. Protein: CASSTSSGRPYEQYF.

The chain couples TRBV5-4 to TRBJ2-2; D remains unclear. Germline V gene sequence: CDR1 SGHNT, CDR2 YYREEE (reference sequence). V was pared by 4 bases and J by 4 bases, with 14 bases between. The CDR3 spans 15 residues. CDR3 sequence: CASSDKPASTGELFF. Written as DNA, the CDR3 is TGTGCCAGCAGCGATAAACCAGCGAGCACCGGGGAGCTGTTTTTT.

This sequence joins TRBV6-6 and TRBJ1-2, with 9 bases matching TRBD1. CDR1 and CDR2 from the germline V gene are MNHNY and SVGAGI (reference sequence). V shed 8 bases and J 4 bases; nucleotides not matched to a gene: 5. The CDR3 is 13 residues long. The CDR3 nucleotides are TGTGCCAGCTCGGGACAGGGAAGCTATGGCTACACCTTC. This codes for CASSGQGSYGYTF.

The chain carries TRBV5-4 and TRBJ2-1; 14 nucleotides line up with TRBD2. With V trimmed by 2 bases and J by 1 base, 5 bases remained unmatched. The germline gives CDR1 SGHNT, CDR2 YYREEE (reference sequence). This CDR3 spans 18 amino acids. The CDR3 spells CASSFAGTSGSSYNEQFF. CDR3 nucleotides: TGTGCCAGCAGCTTCGCCGGGACTAGCGGGAGTTCCTACAATGAGCAGTTCTTC.

This clone has a handful of counts. The chain joins TRBV11-2 to TRBJ1-6; no firm D call. The V gene's germline CDR1 is SGHAT and CDR2 FQNNGV. The CDR3 runs 15 residues. V was trimmed by 4 bases and J by 10 bases, leaving 17 bases between them. CDR3 amino acids: CASSSQPNPRSPLHF. CDR3 in DNA: TGTGCCAGCAGCTCGCAGCCGAACCCTAGGTCACCCCTCCACTTT.

The chain combines TRBV5-1 with TRBJ1-1; 9 nucleotides match TRBD1. The CDR3 consists of 14 residues. With V trimmed by 4 bases and J by 6 bases, 7 bases remained unmatched. In germline, CDR1 is SGHRS, CDR2 YFSETQ. The CDR3 DNA reads TGCGCCAGCAGCAGCGCCGGGACAGGGTCTGAAGCTTTCTTT. Amino acid sequence: CASSSAGTGSEAFF. The variable domain in full, completed from reference TRBV5-1 and TRBJ1-1, reads KAGVTQTPRYLIKTRGQQVTLSCSPISGHRSVSWYQQTPGQGLQFLFEYFSETQRNKGNFPGRFSGRQFSNSRSEMNVSTLELGDSALYLCASSSAGTGSEAFFGQGTRLTVV.

This clone was counted a few times. The V gene is TRBV13, the J gene TRBJ1-6; tentative D call: TRBD1 (5 bases). V was trimmed by 5 bases and J by 10 bases, leaving 12 bases between them. Germline values: CDR1 PRHDT, CDR2 FYEKMQ (reference sequence). The length of the CDR3 is 13 residues. CDR3 bases: TGTGCCAGCAGCCCCAGGGTTGGGTCACCCCTCCACTTT. It codes for CASSPRVGSPLHF.

V and J are TRBV3-1 (or the pseudogene TRBV3-2) and TRBJ2-5; no firm D call. The germline V gene encodes CDR1 LGHDT and CDR2 YNNKEL (reference sequence). The ends were cut back, 0 bases at V and 1 base at J, with 15 bases in the middle. The CDR3 has 17 residues. The CDR3 spells CASSQDFPSGLQETQYF. In nucleotides, the CDR3 is TGTGCCAGCAGCCAAGATTTCCCTAGTGGTCTCCAAGAGACCCAGTACTTC.

The CDR3 is CASSFSLNGQGDYEQYF. In nucleotides, the CDR3 is TGTGCCAGCAGTTTCTCGCTTAATGGACAGGGAGACTACGAGCAGTACTTC. The J gene is TRBJ2-7, the V gene TRBV27, with 8 nucleotides matching TRBD1. The CDR3 consists of 17 residues. V dropped 3 bases and J dropped 3; count of bases not matched to a gene: 13. Germline values: CDR1 MNHEY, CDR2 SMNVEV (reference sequence).

The chain couples TRBV3-1 (or the pseudogene TRBV3-2) to TRBJ1-6; D not resolved. The germline CDR1 and CDR2 sequences are LGHDT and YNNKEL (reference sequence). Between the trimmed V and J ends, which lost 4 bases and 0 bases, there was a span of 7 bases. CDR3 length: 15 amino acids. CDR3 DNA: TGTGCCAGCAGCCCTCGGAGCTCCTATAATTCACCCCTCCACTTT. Protein: CASSPRSSYNSPLHF.

V is TRBV28 and J is TRBJ2-7; D might be TRBD2 (7 bases). The CDR3 contains 15 residues. Trimming left V 4 bases short and J 12 bases short, with 25 bases between. Germline V gene data show CDR1 as MDHEN and CDR2 as SYDVKM. CDR3 sequence reads: CASSSIQGLPYSMYF. DNA for the CDR3: TGTGCCAGCAGTTCAATACAGGGACTACCCTACTCGATGTACTTC.

This chain uses TRBV25-1 with TRBJ1-1; tentatively, D is TRBD1 (5 bases). CDR1 and CDR2 (germline): MGHDK, SYGVNS. The V gene lost 8 bases and the J gene lost 1 base, with 17 bases spanning the gap. CDR3 size: 15 residues. The CDR3 region has the DNA TGTGCCAGCCCGCCCCCCTATGACAGGAACACTGAAGCTTTCTTT. Encoded protein: CASPPPYDRNTEAFF.